The clone carrying this TCR beta chain occurred a few times. Its antigen is as yet unknown. The conserved final phenylalanine or tryptophan is absent from the CDR3, which likely points to a read error. The data were taken from a study of T cells in Graves' hyperthyroidism and ophthalmopathy. Overall study: Peripheral blood specimens were obtained at initial diagnosis, prior to any treatment.

Authors of the study amplified TCR beta CDR3 regions from RNA transcripts. TCR CDR3 regions were first amplified by RT-PCR with HTBI primers. One entry per CDR3 protein results from TCRdb running MiXCR on the multiplex PCR reads. The data contain approximately 380,000 distinct CDR3 sequences, less than 20% of them singletons. Criteria for exclusion of patients were uncontrolled infection, other autoimmune disease, pregnancy or lactation. Each 10 ml fresh peripheral blood draw supplied the PBMCs. CDR1 is LGHDT and CDR2 is YNNKEL in the germline V gene (reference sequence). This CDR3 is 17 amino acids long. The V gene lost 1 base and the J gene lost 5 bases, with 18 bases spanning the gap. Study-level points and caveats: Separation of ophthalmopathy from stable hyperthyroidism was achieved by a 13 V-J model.

The receptor comes from a man between 18 and 29 years old with Graves' ophthalmopathy. The source material was blood. The rearrangement joins TRBV3-1 to TRBJ1-5; D uncertain. CDR3 nucleotide sequence: TGTGCCAGCAGCCAAGGTTATGAGACTTTAATAGATCAGCCCCAGCATCTT. Residues: CASSQGYETLIDQPQHL.